This T cell receptor (beta chain) was sequenced in a study of blood T cells in healthy people across ages. A second PCR of roughly 6 to 12 cycles used a sample-barcoded 5' primer and a J-beta primer mix. From the 5' RACE reads, TCRdb called clonotypes with MiXCR, one entry per CDR3 protein. The sample consists of approximately 1.5 million distinct CDR3 sequences, about 32% of them appearing once. This clonotype has just a few counts. Donor samples were obtained from healthy Caucasian individuals from Russia, aged about 6 to 90. Sequenced: blood. The sequence was collected from a woman aged 30 to 39 in good health.

CDR3 nucleotide sequence: TGTGCCAGCAGTTACTCACTTACCTCTGGTCGGGAGCAGTACTTC. Translating gives CASSYSLTSGREQYF. The V and J genes are TRBV6-2 or TRBV6-3 and TRBJ2-7; D is uncertain. Germline lookup yields CDR1 MNHEY and CDR2 SVGEGT. Deletions cut 0 bases from V and 7 bases from J, with 16 bases between. This CDR3 has 15 amino acids.